This T cell receptor beta chain came from a study of blood T cell repertoires in COVID-19. The length of the CDR3 is 15 residues. V shed 8 bases, J shed 4 bases, and the junction held 13 bases outside the gene matches. Germline CDR1 is MGHRA and CDR2 is YSYEKL. In the original workflow: Quantification of nucleated cells was approximated via reference gene primer amplification. Sequenced by immunoSEQ multiplex PCR; TCRdb stores in-frame clones only, minus some. That table gives V, J and clone size, and the DNA gave D and trimming. Of under 150,000 clones in the sample, more than 65% were seen once. This clonotype was obtained from an older woman with acute or convalescent COVID-19. The chain combines TRBV4-1 with TRBJ1-2, with TRBD1 matching 7 bases. Source material: peripheral blood. The CDR3 reads CASGSKTGESYGYTF. The CDR3 DNA sequence: TGCGCCAGCGGTTCGAAAACAGGGGAATCCTATGGCTACACCTTC.